This T cell receptor beta chain derives from a study of T cells in localized non-small cell lung cancer. Overall study results and limits: Prolonged overall survival went with higher T cell density in the blood.

TCRdb's copy holds only in-frame clones and misses some; the assay was immunoSEQ multiplex PCR. The table lists around 35,000 clones, 93% of them singletons, with roughly 7.7% in the top ten. CDR1 SGHTS and CDR2 YDEGEE come from the germline V gene. The J segment lost 1 base and the V segment lost 5 bases, leaving 5 bases of the junction unmatched. The CDR3 length is 14 residues. As to this clone: Its antigen is unknown.

The sequence was obtained from a female donor of 60 years or more with stage I lung adenocarcinoma. Here the sequenced sample was peripheral blood, taken before any cancer treatment. The chain uses TRBV5-8 and TRBJ2-5, with 7 nucleotides matching TRBD1. CDR3 residues: CASRLGQRQETQYF. In DNA form, the CDR3 reads TGTGCCAGCAGGCTGGGACAGCGCCAAGAGACCCAGTACTTC. The whole variable domain, filled in from reference TRBV5-8 and TRBJ2-5, reads EAGVTQSPTHLIKTRGQQATLRCSPISGHTSVYWYQQALGLGLQFLLWYDEGEERNRGNFPPRFSGRQFPNYSSELNVNALELEDSALYLCASRLGQRQETQYFGPGTRLLVL.